Shown below are 7 T cell receptor beta chains from a single sample sequenced in a study of T cells in localized non-small cell lung cancer (TCRdb year 2020). Library creation used the immunoSEQ multiplex PCR assay. Drawn from immuneACCESS, this table holds only the in-frame rearrangements with V and J called that TCRdb kept. Clones are partly lost; checked studies trace under half to an unresolved V gene and leave the rest unexplained. The sample table contains fewer than 35,000 clones; only one count was recorded for over 80% of them. The biggest ten clones account for approximately 5.4% of the sample. Source: PBMCs, taken before any cancer treatment. These receptors were taken from a man between 40 and 69 years old with stage II lung adenocarcinoma.

This clone has just one count. This chain uses TRBV7-6 with TRBJ1-5; 9 bases agree with TRBD1. The germline gives CDR1 SGHVS, CDR2 FNYEAQ. This CDR3 contains 13 residues. CDR3 region: CVWGDREDQPQHF. In DNA form, the CDR3 reads TGTGTTTGGGGGGACAGGGAGGATCAGCCCCAGCATTTT.

This chain joins TRBV18 and TRBJ2-1, with D unresolved. The CDR3 spans 12 residues. V was clipped by 2 bases and J by 5 bases, with 4 bases between them. The germline gives CDR1 KGHSH, CDR2 LQKENI. The DNA for the CDR3 is TGTGCCAGCTCACCAGTGGACAATGAGCAGTTCTTC. Residues: CASSPVDNEQFF.

The rearrangement uses TRBV10-3 and TRBJ2-1; TRBD1 or TRBD2 may be the D gene (5 bases each). Germline CDR1 and CDR2: ENHRY and SYGVKD. This CDR3 is 12 amino acids long. Deletions cut 4 bases from V and 5 bases from J, with 6 bases between. The CDR3 region has the DNA TGTGCCATCAGTGTGGGGGACAATGAGCAGTTCTTC. This encodes CAISVGDNEQFF.

The CDR3 protein is CASSLDRGSRGSPLHF. For the CDR3, the DNA is TGCGCCAGCAGCTTGGACCGGGGGTCTCGTGGTTCACCCCTCCACTTT. This rearrangement joins TRBV5-1 to TRBJ1-6; TRBD1 might be the D (5 bases). Trimming removed 0 bases at V and 9 bases at J, with 16 bases between. CDR1 is SGHRS and CDR2 is YFSETQ in the germline V gene. The CDR3 extends over 16 amino acids.

The rearrangement uses TRBV9 and TRBJ2-1; 11 nucleotides match TRBD2. V lost 0 bases to trimming and J lost 5 bases; unmatched junction nucleotides: 4. Germline CDR1 is SGDLS and CDR2 is YYNGEE. The CDR3 loop spans 16 amino acids. Here the CDR3 reads CASSVGRGLADNEQFF. CDR3 sequence (DNA): TGTGCCAGCAGCGTAGGACGGGGACTAGCGGACAATGAGCAGTTCTTC.

This rearrangement joins TRBV7-6 to TRBJ1-5, with TRBD1 matching over 8 bases. V lost 2 bases and J lost 6; bases outside the gene matches: 3. The germline V gene encodes CDR1 SGHVS and CDR2 FNYEAQ. The CDR3 covers 14 residues. The CDR3 region is CASSLQGAFQPQHF. In DNA, the CDR3 is TGTGCCAGCAGCTTACAGGGGGCGTTTCAGCCCCAGCATTTT.

This chain uses TRBV5-4 with TRBJ1-1; D gene uncertain. The V gene's germline CDR1 is SGHNT and CDR2 YYREEE (reference sequence). This CDR3 region has 14 residues. Trimming stripped 3 bases from V and 1 base from J, with 10 bases between. The CDR3 nucleotides are TGTGCCAGCAGCTCGGGAGGTAGGAACACTGAAGCTTTCTTT. This codes for CASSSGGRNTEAFF.